This TCR beta chain was recorded in a study of T-cell reconstitution after alpha-beta-depleted transplantation in children. Unique molecular identifiers were incorporated when the TCRbeta library was constructed. Via MiXCR, TCRdb re-called the PCR reads, giving one row per CDR3 protein. The data contain fewer than 550,000 distinct CDR3 sequences, over 10% of them singletons. Germline V gene sequence: CDR1 SEHNR, CDR2 FQNEAQ (reference sequence). The CDR3 contains 15 residues. Deletions cut 1 base from V and 0 bases from J, with 7 bases between. The receptor was derived from a female patient aged 2-9 years who had a stem cell transplant for aplastic anemia, so the T cells may come from the graft donor. This sequence joins TRBV7-9 and TRBJ1-3; D remains ambiguous. Sequencing used PBMCs, mostly from graft donor cells, obtained 180 days after TCRalphabeta/CD19-depleted stem cell transplant. The DNA for the CDR3 is TGTGCCAGCAGCTTAGACGTTTTCTCTGGAAACACCATATATTTT. As protein: CASSLDVFSGNTIYF.